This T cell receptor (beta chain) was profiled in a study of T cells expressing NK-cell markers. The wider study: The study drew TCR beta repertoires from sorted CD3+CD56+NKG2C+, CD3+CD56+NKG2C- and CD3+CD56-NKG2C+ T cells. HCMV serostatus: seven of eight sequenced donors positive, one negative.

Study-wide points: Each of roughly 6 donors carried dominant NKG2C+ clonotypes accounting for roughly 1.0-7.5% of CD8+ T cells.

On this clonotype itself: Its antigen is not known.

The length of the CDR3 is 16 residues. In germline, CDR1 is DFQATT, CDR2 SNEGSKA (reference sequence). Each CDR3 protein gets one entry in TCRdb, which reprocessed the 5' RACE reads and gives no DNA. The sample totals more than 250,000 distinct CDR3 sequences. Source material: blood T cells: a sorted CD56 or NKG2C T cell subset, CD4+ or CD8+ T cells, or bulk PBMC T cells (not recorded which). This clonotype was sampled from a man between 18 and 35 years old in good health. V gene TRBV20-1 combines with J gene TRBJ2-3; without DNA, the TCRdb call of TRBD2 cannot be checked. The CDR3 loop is CSAPPWGAGEGNTQYF.